The source of this T cell receptor (beta chain) is a study of T cells expressing NK-cell markers. Study as a whole: The study drew TCR beta repertoires from sorted CD3+CD56+NKG2C+, CD3+CD56+NKG2C- and CD3+CD56-NKG2C+ T cells. Seven of eight sequenced donors tested HCMV-seropositive; one tested seronegative.

Study-wide points: Each of a handful of donors carried dominant NKG2C+ clonotypes accounting for about 1.0-7.0% of CD8+ T cells.

TCRdb re-called the 5' RACE reads; one entry per CDR3 protein, DNA not given. In all, the sample yields hundreds of thousands of distinct CDR3 sequences. In the case of this clonotype: Its antigen is still unknown.

The source of this sequence is a woman between 18 and 69 years old in good health. What was sequenced was blood T cells: a sorted CD56 or NKG2C T cell subset, CD4+ or CD8+ T cells, or bulk PBMC T cells (not recorded which).

CDR3 region: CASSQGQGAGTNEKLFF. V and J are TRBV4-1 and TRBJ1-4; no DNA is available, so the TRBD1 call from TCRdb remains unchecked. Germline CDR1 reads MGHRA; CDR2 reads YSYEKL. This CDR3 is 17 amino acids long.